This T cell receptor beta chain originates from a study of blood T cell repertoires in COVID-19 (dated by TCRdb to 2019 to 2021). For the wider study: Samples covering the acute and convalescent phases of COVID-19 were provided by collaborators in the United States, Italy and Spain. The prospective study material was composed of cDNA or gDNA derived from T cells, B-cell-depleted T cells, or PBMCs. The dataset comprised deeply sampled blood TCRbeta repertoires from subjects exposed to, actively infected with, or recovered from COVID-19. The repertoires were made available in a free public database intended to serve as a resource for research on the immune response to SARS-CoV-2. Samples were obtained from the ongoing ImmuneRACE study (first 160 participants) and from over a thousand subjects provided by 6 global collaborators. Sample metadata almost always included a de-identified subject ID, COVID-19 status, age in years and sex. Where available, HLA class I and class II types were taken from metadata supplied by the sample provider and were not determined by assay-based typing.

TCRbeta CDR3 regions were amplified from genomic DNA using the immunoSEQ Assay, a bias-controlled multiplex PCR. Regarding the original processing steps: Within the assay, amplification of reference gene primers was used to estimate how many nucleated cells each sample contained. To quantify the absolute abundance of each unique TCRbeta CDR3 rearrangement, sequence reads were collapsed and filtered. Productive Simpson clonality was computed per sample as the square root of Simpson's diversity index over productive rearrangements. The source is immuneACCESS, and TCRdb retained only in-frame sequences with V and J called. Part of the clones is not carried over; for the studies checked, unresolved V genes explain less than half of this, and the remainder is unexplained. V and J calls and clone size are as listed in that table; D and trimming were resolved from the DNA. This sample holds 130,000 or so clones; over 75% were observed only once. In total, the top ten clones hold 15% to 20% of the sample.

Whole blood was collected in K2EDTA tubes by collaborating institutions according to the institutions' own protocols. For TCRbeta analysis, collaborator samples were shipped as frozen whole blood, as isolated PBMCs, or as DNA extracted from either sample type. Measured from the cysteine to the phenylalanine, the CDR3 is 14 residues long. Of all the DNA, just the CDR3 is kept, 42 bases in frame from base 1. Taken from the germline V gene (reference sequence), the CDR1 and CDR2 loops are MNHEY and SMNVEV. V trim: 3 bases; J trim: 3 bases; unmatched bases: 3. Broad study findings and their caveats: The amount of clinical and demographic metadata varied by source and participant and was provided uncurated.

In the case of this clone: It lacks a known antigen. Per-base quality was not reported, and no clone a single base away is much larger than it.

The sequence derives from a man aged 60-69 years with active or convalescent COVID-19. Recombination linked TRBV27 to TRBJ2-3; 7 of the junction bases match TRBD2. The specimen was peripheral blood. The nucleotide sequence reads TGTGCCAGCAGTTTCACTAGCGCTACAGATACGCAGTATTTT. Its protein is CASSFTSATDTQYF.